The table lists the clone carrying this T cell receptor (beta chain) with many counts. The source of the sample is a study of CD8 T cells in ankylosing spondylitis. V was pared by 3 bases and J by 0 bases, with 6 bases between. The CDR3 is 14 residues long. The germline V gene has CDR1 MDHEN and CDR2 SYDVKM. TCRdb analysed the 5' RACE reads with MiXCR anew, one entry per CDR3 protein. The sample includes 200,000 to 300,000 distinct CDR3 sequences, about 10% of them seen just once. The sequence was obtained from a male donor with ankylosing spondylitis or in good health (not recorded which). The chain uses TRBV28 and TRBJ1-3, with D unclear. Sequenced: blood, either unsorted or a sorted T cell fraction (not recorded which). CDR3 amino acids: CASSFMGSGNTIYF. The CDR3, as DNA: TGTGCCAGCAGTTTTATGGGCTCTGGAAACACCATATATTTT. Complete variable domain (other parts from reference TRBV28 and TRBJ1-3): DVKVTQSSRYLVKRTGEKVFLECVQDMDHENMFWYRQDPGLGLRLIYFSYDVKMKEKGDIPEGYSVSREKKERFSLILESASTNQTSMYLCASSFMGSGNTIYFGEGSWLTVV.